This T cell receptor beta chain emerged from a study of shared clonotypes between healthy human individuals. TCRdb's copy holds only in-frame clones and misses some; the assay was immunoSEQ multiplex PCR. Of around 1.9 million clones in the sample, 90% to 95% were seen once. The CDR3 sequence is 17 residues long. V shed 1 base and J shed 2 bases, with 15 bases lying between them. From germline, CDR1 is SGHVS and CDR2 FQNEAQ. Naive CD8 isolation took CD45RO-negative cells positively selected for CCR7 and excluded terminally differentiated effector memory CD45RA+ cells. The origin of this receptor is a man younger than 35 in good health. Some clones in this sample may be carry-over from other donors' samples. The chain carries TRBV7-8 and TRBJ1-5, with a tentative D call TRBD1 (6 bases). The sample was naive CD8+ T cells from PBMCs. CDR3 DNA: TGTGCCAGCAGCTTAGGAGTGGGGGGGCAAGGCAATCAGCCCCAGCATTTT. Protein: CASSLGVGGQGNQPQHF.